The present T cell receptor (beta chain) was sequenced within a study of cytotoxic CD8 clonotypes in ibrutinib-treated CLL. Overall study findings and caveats: In sustained-remission versus progressing patients, sampling times differed. Treatment left the uncommon public clonotypes either contracted or stable in frequency.

Frozen-stored PBMCs produced 1.5 to 2.5 micrograms of genomic DNA for TCR beta libraries. This clone has just a few counts. Its antigen remains unidentified. V was cut by 3 bases and J by 0 bases, with 24 bases left in between. Germline lookup yields CDR1 SGHTA and CDR2 FQGTGA. This CDR3 spans 20 amino acids. This table comes from immunoSEQ multiplex PCR, and its TCRdb copy is limited to in-frame clones, with some not included. This sample has some 200,000 clones, with around 70% found just once. The starting material was PBMCs, obtained after 12 months of ibrutinib treatment. V gene TRBV7-3 combines with J gene TRBJ2-1; no reliable D call. The TCR originated in a human donor with chronic lymphocytic leukemia. The CDR3 loop is CASSFQFSSTSESSYNEQFF. The CDR3, as DNA: TGTGCCAGCAGCTTCCAGTTTAGCTCTACTTCGGAGAGCTCCTACAATGAGCAGTTCTTC.